This TCR beta chain was found in a study of blood T cell repertoires in COVID-19. Study-wide context: The United States, Italy and Spain supplied acute and convalescent COVID-19 samples.

Trimming pared 8 bases from V and 0 bases from J, leaving 20 bases between. Germline CDR1 and CDR2: SNHLY and FYNNEI. The CDR3 spans 17 residues. TCRdb's table, derived via immunoSEQ multiplex PCR, lists solely in-frame clones and lacks some. This sample has fewer than 350,000 clones, with approximately 81% found just once. V and J are TRBV2 and TRBJ1-5; tentative D call: TRBD1 (6 bases). The sequenced sample was peripheral blood. The source is a woman aged 60-75 years with active or convalescent COVID-19. The CDR3 sequence is CASSFGQINYSNQPQHF. In DNA, the CDR3 is TGTGCCAGCTCTTTCGGACAGATAAACTATAGCAATCAGCCCCAGCATTTT.